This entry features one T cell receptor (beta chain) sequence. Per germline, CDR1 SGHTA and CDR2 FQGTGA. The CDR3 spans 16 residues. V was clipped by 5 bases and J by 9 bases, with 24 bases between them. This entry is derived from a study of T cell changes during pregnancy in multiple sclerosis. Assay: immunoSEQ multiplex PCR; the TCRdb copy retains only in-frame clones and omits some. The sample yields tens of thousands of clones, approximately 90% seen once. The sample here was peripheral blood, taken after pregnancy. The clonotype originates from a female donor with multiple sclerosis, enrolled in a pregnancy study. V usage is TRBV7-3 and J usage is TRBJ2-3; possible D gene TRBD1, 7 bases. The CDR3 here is CASSPRQGGGSGTQYF. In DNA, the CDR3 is TGTGCCAGCAGCCCCAGACAGGGTGGGGGGTCAGGGACGCAGTATTTT.